The subject of this entry is one T cell receptor beta chain. The antigen remains undetermined. The sample is drawn from a study of beta chain features in type 1 diabetes. Findings and caveats of the study: Reduced insertions and increased deletions marked VDJ junctions in type 1 diabetes patients.

Investigators reverse transcribed all isolated RNA, so they sequenced expressed TCRB transcripts. The repertoire was sequenced with immunoSEQ multiplex PCR; TCRdb's copy has only in-frame clones and lacks some. The sample shows about 410,000 clones, more than 11% of them seen only once. The CDR3 loop spans 14 amino acids. The V segment lost 1 base and the J segment 4 bases; nucleotides outside the gene matches: 3. In germline, CDR1 is SGHTA, CDR2 FQGTGA. Sequenced input: naive CD4+ T cells from blood. The chain carries TRBV7-3 and TRBJ1-1; 7 positions agree with TRBD1. The receptor was derived from a man aged 25-45 years in good health. The CDR3 region has the DNA TGTGCCAGCAGCTTAATCCCAGGGGGCACTGAAGCTTTCTTT. Translating gives CASSLIPGGTEAFF. The complete variable domain, with remaining parts taken from reference TRBV7-3 and TRBJ1-1, reads GAGVSQTPSNKVTEKGKYVELRCDPISGHTALYWYRQSLGQGPEFLIYFQGTGAADDSGLPNDRFFAVRPEGSVSTLKIQRTERGDSAVYLCASSLIPGGTEAFFGQGTRLTVV.